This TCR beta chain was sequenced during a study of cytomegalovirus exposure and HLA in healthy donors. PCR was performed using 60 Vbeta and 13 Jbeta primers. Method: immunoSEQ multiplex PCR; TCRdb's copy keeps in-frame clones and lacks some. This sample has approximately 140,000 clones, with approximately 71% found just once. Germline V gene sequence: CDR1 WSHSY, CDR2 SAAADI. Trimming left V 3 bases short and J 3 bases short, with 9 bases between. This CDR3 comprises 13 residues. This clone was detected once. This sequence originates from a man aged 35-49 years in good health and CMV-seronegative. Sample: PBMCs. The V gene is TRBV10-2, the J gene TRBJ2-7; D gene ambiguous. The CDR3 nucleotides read TGCGCCAGCAGTGACCAGACACGCTACGAGCAGTACTTC. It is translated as CASSDQTRYEQYF.